This T cell receptor beta chain appears in the sequencing data of a study of shared clonotypes between healthy human individuals. V dropped 4 bases and J dropped 7; count of bases not matched to a gene: 2. The V gene's germline CDR1 is SGHAT and CDR2 FQNNGV. The CDR3 is 14 amino acids. Repertoires were generated with immunoSEQ multiplex PCR, while TCRdb's copy carries only in-frame clones and drops some. The table shows about 2.2 million clones, with 93% occurring only once. Naive CD8 cells lacked CD45RO and underwent positive selection for CCR7, leaving out terminally differentiated effector memory CD45RA+ cells.

The TCR was taken from a man between 18 and 29 years old in good health. Some clones in this sample may be carry-over from other donors' samples. The sample consisted of naive CD8+ T cells from PBMCs. This chain joins TRBV11-2 and TRBJ2-1, with 12 bases fitting TRBD2. The CDR3 region is CASSSGLAGNEQFF. The CDR3 nucleotides read TGTGCCAGCAGCTCGGGACTAGCGGGTAATGAGCAGTTCTTC.